This paragraph covers one T cell receptor beta chain sequence. This specimen belongs to a study of blood T cell repertoires in COVID-19. About the study: Some COVID-19 samples were acute and others convalescent; all came from the United States, Italy and Spain.

V lost 2 bases, J lost 1 base, and 2 bases stayed unmatched. The CDR3 is 15 residues long. The germline V gene encodes CDR1 KGHDR and CDR2 SFDVKD. Clones were sequenced by immunoSEQ multiplex PCR, and TCRdb holds only the in-frame ones, with some missing. The sample has approximately 330,000 clones, around 90% seen once; the top ten hold 9.9%. This clonotype was sampled from a man younger than 45 with COVID-19, enrolled during active disease. The sample comprised peripheral blood. V usage is TRBV24-1 and J usage is TRBJ2-5, with 8 bases lining up with TRBD1. The chain's CDR3 is CATSDSGQGQETQYF. CDR3 bases: TGTGCCACCAGTGATTCCGGACAGGGCCAAGAGACCCAGTACTTC.